This T cell receptor beta chain came from a study of shared clonotypes between healthy human individuals. Germline V gives CDR1 PRHDT, CDR2 FYEKMQ (reference sequence). The CDR3 contains 14 residues. The V segment lost 5 bases and the J segment 4 bases; nucleotides outside the gene matches: 7. The assay was immunoSEQ multiplex PCR, and TCRdb's table has in-frame clones only and misses some. The table has about 1,900,000 clones, less than 95% seen once. Findings of the study overall: Rarefaction exposed incomplete sorted-subset sequencing despite large depth. Estimated richness values were generally larger in naive subsets than in memory subsets. Among non-shared clonotypes, generation probabilities were lower than among those shared by all four donors.

Naive CD8 cells comprised CD45RO-negative, CCR7-positively selected cells, excluding terminally differentiated effector memory CD45RA+ cells. Donors, healthy HIV-negative adults, lacked recent acute infections or vaccinations. Regarding this clone: Its specificity is unknown.

This sequence originates from a man aged 18 to 30 in good health. V and J are TRBV13 and TRBJ1-1; TRBD1 aligns across 7 bases. Specimen: naive CD8+ T cells sorted from blood. The DNA of the CDR3 is TGTGCCAGCAGCCCGGAACAGGGGCTCACTGAAGCTTTCTTT. Its translation: CASSPEQGLTEAFF.